The 30 T cell receptor beta chains below were found in one sample sequenced in a study of blood T cell repertoires in COVID-19. TCRdb's copy holds only in-frame clones and misses some; the assay was immunoSEQ multiplex PCR. This sample has under 450,000 clones; 91% occur once, and the top ten carry roughly 0.9%. The specimen sequenced was PBMCs or T cells enriched from blood (not recorded which). Receptors were obtained from a woman between 40 and 50 years old who had been exposed to COVID-19.

The chain combines TRBV30 with TRBJ2-7; TRBD1 might be the D (6 bases). The V and J ends lost 1 base and 1 base respectively, with 11 bases between them. This CDR3 has 14 residues. Germline loops: CDR1 GTSNPN, CDR2 SVGIG (reference sequence). DNA of the CDR3: TGTGCCTGGAGTGCTACAGGGAGATCCTACGAGCAGTACTTC. Its protein product is CAWSATGRSYEQYF.

The gene calls are TRBV7-2 and TRBJ2-2; D remains unclear. CDR1 SGHTA and CDR2 FQGNSA come from the germline V gene. The CDR3 contains 16 residues. The V and J ends lost 1 base and 2 bases respectively, with 11 bases between them. The CDR3 DNA is TGTGCCAGCAGCTTAGGGTTGCTGCGAAACACCGGGGAGCTGTTTTTT. It encodes CASSLGLLRNTGELFF.

V and J are TRBV19 and TRBJ1-6, with D perhaps TRBD1 (6 bases). The CDR3 extends over 16 amino acids. V shed 4 bases and J shed 0 bases, with 10 bases lying between them. Germline lookup yields CDR1 LNHDA and CDR2 SQIVND (reference sequence). The CDR3 sequence: CASSTHRDSYNSPLHF. CDR3 bases: TGTGCCAGTAGTACCCACAGGGACTCCTATAATTCACCCCTCCACTTT.

The J gene is TRBJ2-2, the V gene TRBV14; D perhaps matches TRBD2 (5 bases). Trimming cost V 5 bases and J 4 bases, with 14 bases left between them. Germline CDR1 SGHDN, CDR2 FVKESK. The CDR3 covers 15 residues. The chain's CDR3 is CASSSYGVGTGELFF. The CDR3 DNA follows: TGTGCCAGCAGCTCTTACGGGGTGGGCACCGGGGAGCTGTTTTTT.

The chain links TRBV19 to TRBJ1-5; TRBD1 aligns across 9 bases. The CDR3 is 16 amino acids. Germline CDR1 reads LNHDA; CDR2 reads SQIVND (reference sequence). V lost 6 bases, J lost 2 bases, and 8 bases stayed unmatched. This chain's CDR3 is CASRAFGTGRNQPQHF. In DNA form, the CDR3 reads TGTGCCAGTAGAGCCTTTGGGACAGGGCGCAATCAGCCCCAGCATTTT.

The rearrangement uses TRBV10-3 and TRBJ2-7; TRBD2 matches 13 bases. V lost 7 bases, J lost 5 bases, and 2 bases stayed unmatched. CDR1 and CDR2 (germline): ENHRY, SYGVKD. CDR3 length: 13 amino acids. The CDR3 coding sequence is TGTGCCATCACCGGGACTAGCGGGAACGAGCAGTACTTC. Translation gives CAITGTSGNEQYF.

Notes on this clone: Other DNA sequences from this sample encode an identical CDR3 as well. The V and J genes are TRBV11-3 and TRBJ2-3; 12 positions agree with TRBD2. CDR3 length equals 16 residues. Germline CDR1 SGHNT, CDR2 YENEEA. The V segment lost 5 bases and the J segment 0 bases; nucleotides outside the gene matches: 3. CDR3 region: CASSPGTSGSTDTQYF. As DNA, the CDR3 is TGTGCCAGCAGCCCTGGGACTAGCGGGAGCACAGATACGCAGTATTTT. Using reference TRBV11-3 and TRBJ2-3 for the parts outside the CDR3, the full variable domain is EAGVVQSPRYKIIEKKQPVAFWCNPISGHNTLYWYLQNLGQGPELLIRYENEEAVDDSQLPKDRFSAERLKGVDSTLKIQPAELGDSAVYLCASSPGTSGSTDTQYFGPGTRLTVL.

The CDR3 nucleotides are TGCGCCAGCAGCCGAGTGAATGGTGAGCAGTTCTTC. This encodes CASSRVNGEQFF. V usage is TRBV5-1 and J usage is TRBJ2-1; D gene uncertain. Germline V gives CDR1 SGHRS, CDR2 YFSETQ. The CDR3 covers 12 residues. V dropped 4 bases and J dropped 9 bases, with 11 bases sitting between them.

V is TRBV7-9 and J is TRBJ2-5, with TRBD2 matching over 7 bases. The V segment lost 1 base and the J segment 5 bases; nucleotides outside the gene matches: 7. Germline CDR1 reads SEHNR; CDR2 reads FQNEAQ (reference sequence). The CDR3 sequence is 15 residues long. The CDR3 coding sequence is TGTGCCAGCAGCTTAGGGACTAGGCTGAGGGAGACCCAGTACTTC. Translating gives CASSLGTRLRETQYF. Using reference TRBV7-9 and TRBJ2-5 for the parts outside the CDR3, the full variable domain is DTGVSQNPRHKITKRGQNVTFRCDPISEHNRLYWYRQTLGQGPEFLTYFQNEAQLEKSRLLSDRFSAERPKGSFSTLEIQRTEQGDSAMYLCASSLGTRLRETQYFGPGTRLLVL.

This clone was seen a single time. This chain joins TRBV19 and TRBJ1-3; D possibly corresponds to TRBD1 (5 bases). The germline CDR1 and CDR2 sequences are LNHDA and SQIVND (reference sequence). Deletions cut 6 bases from V and 1 base from J, with 10 bases between. This CDR3 has 14 residues. CDR3: CASRGGASGNTIYF. The CDR3 coding sequence is TGTGCCAGTAGGGGGGGAGCTTCTGGAAACACCATATATTTT.

The V call is TRBV2, the J call TRBJ1-6; the D gene is possibly TRBD1 (6 bases). Trimming removed 7 bases at V and 5 bases at J, with 15 bases between. The germline V gene encodes CDR1 SNHLY and CDR2 FYNNEI. This CDR3 has 15 residues. CDR3 sequence (DNA): TGTGCCAGCAAGCAGGGGTCTCTAGATAATTCACCCCTCCACTTT. Translated, it gives CASKQGSLDNSPLHF.

The rearrangement joins TRBV19 to TRBJ1-4, with D possibly being TRBD1 (5 bases). Trimming took off 6 bases at V and 7 bases at J, with 12 bases between the two ends. The germline gives CDR1 LNHDA, CDR2 SQIVND (reference sequence). The CDR3 spans 13 residues. The CDR3 sequence is CASSGQGTEKLFF. The CDR3 DNA sequence: TGTGCCAGTAGCGGGCAGGGAACTGAAAAACTGTTTTTT. The variable domain in full, completed from reference TRBV19 and TRBJ1-4, reads DGGITQSPKYLFRKEGQNVTLSCEQNLNHDAMYWYRQDPGQGLRLIYYSQIVNDFQKGDIAEGYSVSREKKESFPLTVTSAQKNPTAFYLCASSGQGTEKLFFGSGTQLSVL.

This clone came up a few times. This chain uses TRBV18 with TRBJ1-4; no definite D call. The CDR3 runs to 13 residues. Germline CDR1 is KGHSH and CDR2 is LQKENI. The V end lost 6 bases, the J end lost 7 bases, and 12 bases lay between the germline ends. The CDR3 is CASSPLFGEKLFF. The CDR3 DNA reads as TGTGCCAGCTCCCCCCTGTTCGGTGAAAAACTGTTTTTT.

V is TRBV2 and J is TRBJ2-3; no reliable D call. CDR3 length: 14 residues. V was pared by 7 bases and J by 0 bases, with 11 bases between. CDR1 and CDR2 (germline): SNHLY, FYNNEI. CDR3 protein: CASKWVGSTDTQYF. CDR3 in DNA: TGTGCCAGCAAATGGGTCGGGAGCACAGATACGCAGTATTTT.

CDR3 in amino acids: CASSFGGKGQPQHF. The CDR3 DNA is TGTGCCAGCAGCTTCGGGGGAAAAGGTCAGCCCCAGCATTTT. The rearrangement uses TRBV11-3 and TRBJ1-5; perhaps TRBD1 as D (5 bases). The V end lost 3 bases, the J end lost 6 bases, and 12 bases lay between the germline ends. The germline CDR1 and CDR2 sequences are SGHNT and YENEEA. CDR3 size: 14 residues.

This chain uses TRBV6-5 with TRBJ1-4; no definite D call. The V end lost 6 bases, the J end lost 7 bases, and 15 bases lay between the germline ends. The CDR3 is made up of 14 amino acids. Germline V gene sequence: CDR1 MNHEY, CDR2 SVGAGI. For the CDR3, the DNA is TGTGCCAGCAGAGAGACTGGGTTTCGTGAAAAACTGTTTTTT. Residues: CASRETGFREKLFF.

This chain uses TRBV19 with TRBJ2-7, with D perhaps TRBD1 (6 bases). The CDR3 runs 14 residues. Germline V gene lookup returns CDR1 LNHDA and CDR2 SQIVND (reference sequence). V lost 6 bases and J lost 5, with 17 bases in between. The chain's CDR3 is CASRSGTTNNEQYF. The CDR3 coding sequence is TGTGCCAGTAGATCCGGGACAACCAACAACGAGCAGTACTTC.

V and J are TRBV6-2 or TRBV6-3 and TRBJ2-5, with 9 positions matching TRBD1. Germline values: CDR1 MNHEY, CDR2 SVGEGT. The CDR3 loop spans 13 amino acids. With 5 bases clipped from V and 5 bases from J, the junction kept 3 bases outside the gene matches. The CDR3 reads CASSLTGGETQYF. The CDR3 nucleotides are TGTGCCAGCAGTCTGACAGGGGGGGAGACCCAGTACTTC.

V gene TRBV5-1 combines with J gene TRBJ1-2, with unresolved D. This CDR3 has 13 amino acids. CDR1 and CDR2 (germline): SGHRS, YFSETQ. Trimming shortened V by 7 bases and J by 8 bases, and 18 bases separated the two germline ends. CDR3 region: CASGRGGVGGYTF. Written as DNA, the CDR3 is TGCGCCAGCGGACGGGGAGGAGTGGGAGGCTACACCTTC.

The V call is TRBV5-1, the J call TRBJ2-2; 8 bases line up with TRBD2. This CDR3 spans 15 amino acids. Germline assignment: CDR1 SGHRS and CDR2 YFSETQ. V lost 4 bases and J lost 2; bases outside the gene matches: 4. CDR3 region: CASSGGLVNTGELFF. In DNA form, the CDR3 reads TGCGCCAGCAGCGGGGGACTAGTTAACACCGGGGAGCTGTTTTTT.

Here the CDR3 reads CASSLQGEVKPQHF. The CDR3, as DNA: TGTGCCAGCAGCTTACAGGGTGAGGTGAAGCCCCAGCATTTT. This chain joins TRBV7-2 and TRBJ1-5; D may be TRBD1 (5 bases). The CDR3 extends over 14 amino acids. With 2 bases removed from V and 8 bases from J, the gap between germline ends came to 13 bases. Germline V gene lookup returns CDR1 SGHTA and CDR2 FQGNSA.

The CDR3 DNA is TGCAGTGCCCTTGACAGGAGTACGCAGTATTTT. It encodes CSALDRSTQYF. The chain carries TRBV20-1 and TRBJ2-3; maybe TRBD1 (6 bases). Per the germline V gene, CDR1 is DFQATT and CDR2 is SNEGSKA (reference sequence). The CDR3 runs 11 residues. V was pared by 6 bases and J by 8 bases, with 12 bases between.

The sample holds one count of this clone. The chain employs TRBV6-5 and TRBJ2-3; 8 bases line up with TRBD2. This CDR3 has 15 amino acids. Germline V lookup: CDR1 MNHEY, CDR2 SVGAGI. J was trimmed by 5 bases and V by 6 bases; bases with no gene match: 10. CDR3 nucleotides: TGTGCCAGCAGGATCGGGGGGGGAGGAAAAGATACGCAGTATTTT. Residues: CASRIGGGGKDTQYF.

The gene calls are TRBV9 and TRBJ1-1; TRBD1 agrees at 7 bases. CDR1 is SGDLS, CDR2 YYNGEE, per germline. This CDR3 region has 17 residues. Trimming at V came to 4 bases and at J to 3 bases, leaving 15 bases not matched to a gene. The CDR3 sequence is CASSPRDSTKRDTEAFF. CDR3 sequence (DNA): TGTGCCAGCAGCCCGCGGGACAGTACTAAGCGGGACACTGAAGCTTTCTTT.

V is TRBV19 and J is TRBJ1-5; possible D gene TRBD1, 6 bases. From germline, CDR1 is LNHDA and CDR2 SQIVND (reference sequence). CDR3 length equals 13 residues. V gave up 3 bases and J gave up 7 bases, with 10 bases separating them. For the CDR3, the DNA is TGTGCCAGTAGTATTCAGGGGTCCCAGCCCCAGCATTTT. Translating gives CASSIQGSQPQHF.

V is TRBV11-3 and J is TRBJ2-1, with unresolved D. Germline-derived CDR1 and CDR2 are SGHNT and YENEEA. This CDR3 comprises 15 residues. Trimming removed 0 bases at V and 8 bases at J, with 14 bases between. The CDR3 DNA sequence: TGTGCCAGCAGCTTAGACCGAGTCGGGTTGGATGAGCAGTTCTTC. Amino acid sequence: CASSLDRVGLDEQFF.

The chain couples TRBV19 to TRBJ1-5, with 7 nucleotides matching TRBD1. CDR1 is LNHDA, CDR2 SQIVND, per germline (reference sequence). Trimming cost V 6 bases and J 4 bases; bases outside gene matches: 9. The CDR3 has 15 amino acids. CDR3 protein: CASSLRQGGNQPQHF. The CDR3 DNA reads as TGTGCCAGTAGCTTGAGACAGGGCGGGAATCAGCCCCAGCATTTT.

This chain links TRBV10-1 with TRBJ2-3; TRBD2 aligns across 9 bases. The CDR3 runs 16 residues. Germline-derived CDR1 and CDR2 are WNHNN and SYGVQD (reference sequence). V shed 3 bases, J shed 1 base, and the junction held 5 bases outside the gene matches. CDR3 sequence (DNA): TGCGCCAGCAGTGACCTACGACTAGCGGGCACAGATACGCAGTATTTT. Residues: CASSDLRLAGTDTQYF.

V is TRBV25-1 and J is TRBJ2-1, with 10 bases fitting TRBD2. V lost 2 bases and J lost 4; bases outside the gene matches: 8. The CDR3 is 17 residues long. Germline-derived CDR1 and CDR2 are MGHDK and SYGVNS. CDR3 residues: CASSETFGSGRYNEQFF. CDR3 nucleotide sequence: TGTGCCAGCAGTGAAACTTTCGGTAGCGGGAGGTACAATGAGCAGTTCTTC. The full variable domain, rest sourced from reference TRBV25-1 and TRBJ2-1, is EADIYQTPRYLVIGTGKKITLECSQTMGHDKMYWYQQDPGMELHLIHYSYGVNSTEKGDLSSESTVSRIRTEHFPLTLESARPSHTSQYLCASSETFGSGRYNEQFFGPGTRLTVL.

V is TRBV13 and J is TRBJ1-1; 9 nucleotides align to TRBD1. Germline V gene sequence: CDR1 PRHDT, CDR2 FYEKMQ (reference sequence). V lost 5 bases to trimming and J lost 10 bases; unmatched junction nucleotides: 14. The CDR3 extends over 15 amino acids. CDR3 sequence reads: CASSKGQGIPMGAFF. As DNA, the CDR3 is TGTGCCAGCAGCAAAGGACAGGGGATTCCCATGGGAGCTTTCTTT.